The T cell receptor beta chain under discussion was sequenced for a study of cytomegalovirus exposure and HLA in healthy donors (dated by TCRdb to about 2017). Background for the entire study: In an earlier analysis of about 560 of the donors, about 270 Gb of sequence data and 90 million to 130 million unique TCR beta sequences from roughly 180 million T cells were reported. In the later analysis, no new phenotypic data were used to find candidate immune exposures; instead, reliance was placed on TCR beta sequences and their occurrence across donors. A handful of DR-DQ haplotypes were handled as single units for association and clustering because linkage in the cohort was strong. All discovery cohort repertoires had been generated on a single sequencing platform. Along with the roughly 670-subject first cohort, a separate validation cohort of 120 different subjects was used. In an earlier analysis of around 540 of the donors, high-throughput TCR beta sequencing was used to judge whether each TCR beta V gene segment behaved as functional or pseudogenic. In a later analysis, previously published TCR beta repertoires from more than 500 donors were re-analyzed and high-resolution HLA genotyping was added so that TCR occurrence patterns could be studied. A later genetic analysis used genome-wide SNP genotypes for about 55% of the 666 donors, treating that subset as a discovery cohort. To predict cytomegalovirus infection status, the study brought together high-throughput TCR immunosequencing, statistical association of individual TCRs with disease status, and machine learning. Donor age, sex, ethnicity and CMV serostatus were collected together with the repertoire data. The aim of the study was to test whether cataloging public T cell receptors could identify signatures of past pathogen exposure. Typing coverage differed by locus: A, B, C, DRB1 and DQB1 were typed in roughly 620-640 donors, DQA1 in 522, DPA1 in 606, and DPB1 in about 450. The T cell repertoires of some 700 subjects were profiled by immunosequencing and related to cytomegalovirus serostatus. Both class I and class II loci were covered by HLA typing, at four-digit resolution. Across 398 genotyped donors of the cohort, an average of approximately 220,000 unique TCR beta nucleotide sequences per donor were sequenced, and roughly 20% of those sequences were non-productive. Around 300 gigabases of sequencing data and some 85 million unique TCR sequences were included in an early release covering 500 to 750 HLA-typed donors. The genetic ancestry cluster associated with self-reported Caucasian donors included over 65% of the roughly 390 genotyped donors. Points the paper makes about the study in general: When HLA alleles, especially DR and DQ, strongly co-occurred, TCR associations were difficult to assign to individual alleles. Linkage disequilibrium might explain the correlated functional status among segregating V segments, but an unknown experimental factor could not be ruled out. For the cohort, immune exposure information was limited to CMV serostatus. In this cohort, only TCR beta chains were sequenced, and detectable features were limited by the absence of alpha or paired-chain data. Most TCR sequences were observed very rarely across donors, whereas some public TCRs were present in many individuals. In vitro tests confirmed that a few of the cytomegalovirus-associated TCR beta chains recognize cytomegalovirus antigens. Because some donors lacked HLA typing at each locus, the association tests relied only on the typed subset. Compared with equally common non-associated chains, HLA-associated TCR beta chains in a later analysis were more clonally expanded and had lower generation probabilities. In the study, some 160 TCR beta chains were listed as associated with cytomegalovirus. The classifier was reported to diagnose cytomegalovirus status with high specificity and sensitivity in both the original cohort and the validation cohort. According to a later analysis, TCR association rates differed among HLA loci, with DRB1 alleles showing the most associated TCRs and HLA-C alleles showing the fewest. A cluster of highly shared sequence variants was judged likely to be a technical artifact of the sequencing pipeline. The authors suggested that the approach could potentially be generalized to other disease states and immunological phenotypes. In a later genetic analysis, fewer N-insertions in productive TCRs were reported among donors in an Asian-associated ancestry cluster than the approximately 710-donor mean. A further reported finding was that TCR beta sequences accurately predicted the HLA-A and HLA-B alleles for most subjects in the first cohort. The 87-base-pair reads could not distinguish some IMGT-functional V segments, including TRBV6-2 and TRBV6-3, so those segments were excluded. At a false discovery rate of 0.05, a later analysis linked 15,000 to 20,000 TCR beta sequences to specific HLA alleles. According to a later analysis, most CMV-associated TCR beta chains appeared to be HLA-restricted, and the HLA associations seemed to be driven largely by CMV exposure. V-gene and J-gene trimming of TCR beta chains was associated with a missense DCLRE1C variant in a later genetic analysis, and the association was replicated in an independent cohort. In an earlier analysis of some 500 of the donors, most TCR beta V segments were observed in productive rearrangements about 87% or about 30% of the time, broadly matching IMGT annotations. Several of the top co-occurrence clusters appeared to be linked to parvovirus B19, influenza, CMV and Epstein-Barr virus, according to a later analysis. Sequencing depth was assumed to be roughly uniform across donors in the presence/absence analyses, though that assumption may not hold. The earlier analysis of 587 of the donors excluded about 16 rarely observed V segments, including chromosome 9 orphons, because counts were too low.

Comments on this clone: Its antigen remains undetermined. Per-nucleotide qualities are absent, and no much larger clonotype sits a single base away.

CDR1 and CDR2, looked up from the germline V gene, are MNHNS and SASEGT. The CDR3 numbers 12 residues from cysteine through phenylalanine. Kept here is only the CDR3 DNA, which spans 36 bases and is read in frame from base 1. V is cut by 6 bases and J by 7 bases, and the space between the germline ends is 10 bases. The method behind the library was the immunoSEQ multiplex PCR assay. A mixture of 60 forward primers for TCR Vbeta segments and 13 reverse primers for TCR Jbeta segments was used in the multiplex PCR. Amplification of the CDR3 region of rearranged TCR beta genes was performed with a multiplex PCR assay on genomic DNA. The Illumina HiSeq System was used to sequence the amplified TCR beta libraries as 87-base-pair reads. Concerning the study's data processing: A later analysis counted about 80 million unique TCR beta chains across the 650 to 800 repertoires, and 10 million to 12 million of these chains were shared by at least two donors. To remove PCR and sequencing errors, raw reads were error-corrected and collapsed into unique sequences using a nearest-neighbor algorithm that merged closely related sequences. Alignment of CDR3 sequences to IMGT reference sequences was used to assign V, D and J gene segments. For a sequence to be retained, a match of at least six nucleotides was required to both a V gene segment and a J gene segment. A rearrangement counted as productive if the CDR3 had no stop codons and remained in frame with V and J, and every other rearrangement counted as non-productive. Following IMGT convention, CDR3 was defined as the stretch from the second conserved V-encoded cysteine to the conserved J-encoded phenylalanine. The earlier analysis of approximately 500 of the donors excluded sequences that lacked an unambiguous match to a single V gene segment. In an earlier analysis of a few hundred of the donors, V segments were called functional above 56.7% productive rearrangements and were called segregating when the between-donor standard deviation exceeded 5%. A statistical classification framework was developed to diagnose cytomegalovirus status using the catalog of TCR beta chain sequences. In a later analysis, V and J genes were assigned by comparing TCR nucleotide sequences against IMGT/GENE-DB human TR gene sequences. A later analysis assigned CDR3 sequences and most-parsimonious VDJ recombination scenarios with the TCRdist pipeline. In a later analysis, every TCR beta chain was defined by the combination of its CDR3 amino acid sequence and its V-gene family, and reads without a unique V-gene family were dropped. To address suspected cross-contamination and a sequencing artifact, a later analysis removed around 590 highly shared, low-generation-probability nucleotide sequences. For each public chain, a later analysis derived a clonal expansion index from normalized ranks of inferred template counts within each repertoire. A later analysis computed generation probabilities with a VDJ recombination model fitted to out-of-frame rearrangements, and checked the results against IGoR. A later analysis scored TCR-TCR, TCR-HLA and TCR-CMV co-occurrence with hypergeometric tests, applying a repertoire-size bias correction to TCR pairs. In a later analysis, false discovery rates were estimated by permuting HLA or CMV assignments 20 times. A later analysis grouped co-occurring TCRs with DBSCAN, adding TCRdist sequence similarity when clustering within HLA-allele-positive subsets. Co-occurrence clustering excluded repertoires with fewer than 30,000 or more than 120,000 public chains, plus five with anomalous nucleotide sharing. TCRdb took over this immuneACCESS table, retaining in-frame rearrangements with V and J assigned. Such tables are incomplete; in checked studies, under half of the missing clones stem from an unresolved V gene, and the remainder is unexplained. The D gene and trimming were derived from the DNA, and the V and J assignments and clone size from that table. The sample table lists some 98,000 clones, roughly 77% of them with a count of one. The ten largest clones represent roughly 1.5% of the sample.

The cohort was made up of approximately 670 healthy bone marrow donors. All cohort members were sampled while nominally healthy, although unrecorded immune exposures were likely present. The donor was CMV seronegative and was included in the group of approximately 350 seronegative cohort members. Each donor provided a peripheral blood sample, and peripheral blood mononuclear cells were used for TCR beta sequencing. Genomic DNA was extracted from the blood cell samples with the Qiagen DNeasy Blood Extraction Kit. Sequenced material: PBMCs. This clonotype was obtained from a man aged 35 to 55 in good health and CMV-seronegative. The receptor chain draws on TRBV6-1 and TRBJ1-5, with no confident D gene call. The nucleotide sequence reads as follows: TGTGCCAGCAGCGATCACCGGCAGCCCCAGCATTTT. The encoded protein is CASSDHRQPQHF.